The T cell receptor beta chain under discussion was sequenced for a study of identical twins. The length of the CDR3 is 17 residues. Germline V gives CDR1 DFQATT, CDR2 SNEGSKA (reference sequence). Deletions cut 3 bases from V and 2 bases from J, with 21 bases between. TCRdb processed the 5' RACE reads anew with MiXCR; each CDR3 protein has one entry. The sample has 1.5 million to 2 million distinct CDR3 sequences, under 35% seen once; the top ten hold about 0.27%. The rearrangement links TRBV20-1 to TRBJ2-3; D possibly matches TRBD1 or TRBD2 (6 bases each). The clonotype originates from a newborn girl in good health. Specimen: cord blood. CDR3 bases: TGCAGTGCTAGTCCGGGAGTCAAGGGGGGTGCCACAGATACGCAGTATTTT. This translates into CSASPGVKGGATDTQYF.